This entry describes one T cell receptor (beta chain). The junction had 6 bases not matched to a gene; V was cut back by 3 bases and J by 11 bases. Germline V lookup: CDR1 SEHNR, CDR2 FQNEAQ (reference sequence). This CDR3 is built from 14 residues. The PCR used 60 Vbeta and 13 Jbeta primers. Generated by immunoSEQ multiplex PCR, the TCRdb table keeps only in-frame clones and is missing some. The sample holds 70,000 to 95,000 clones, over 60% seen once. The data belong to a study of cytomegalovirus exposure and HLA in healthy donors. Input material: PBMCs. The V and J genes are TRBV7-9 and TRBJ2-7; 14 bases agree with TRBD2. This clonotype was sampled from a male donor in good health and CMV-seronegative. The CDR3 bases are TGTGCCAGCAGCTTGACTAGCGGGGGGGGCGCGGAGTACTTC. Protein product: CASSLTSGGGAEYF.